The next 30 T cell receptor beta chains were all read from a single sample in a study of radiotherapy plus CTLA-4 blockade in lung cancer. The assay was immunoSEQ multiplex PCR, and TCRdb's table has in-frame clones only and misses some. The sample has under 90,000 clones, 60% to 80% seen once. Sequenced material: peripheral blood, taken from a patient treated with radiotherapy plus ipilimumab. The source is a human donor with non-small cell lung cancer that progressed on radiotherapy plus ipilimumab.

The chain uses TRBV6-5 and TRBJ1-5, with D possibly TRBD1 on 5 matching bases. Per germline, CDR1 MNHEY and CDR2 SVGAGI. V dropped 7 bases and J dropped 6 bases, with 10 bases sitting between them. CDR3 length: 12 residues. This CDR3 reads CASNLQAQPQHF. The CDR3 coding sequence is TGTGCCAGCAACTTACAGGCTCAGCCCCAGCATTTT.

The gene calls are TRBV6-1 and TRBJ2-3; weak D call: TRBD2 (6 bases). The germline V gene has CDR1 MNHNS and CDR2 SASEGT. V lost 9 bases and J lost 2, with 18 bases in between. The CDR3 extends over 15 amino acids. CDR3 nucleotides: TGTGCCAGTGGGGGGACTGGCCATACCACAGATACGCAGTATTTT. It codes for CASGGTGHTTDTQYF.

The rearrangement uses TRBV7-9 and TRBJ2-1, with TRBD1 matching over 7 bases. V was clipped by 11 bases and J by 12 bases; unmatched bases: 16. Germline lookup yields CDR1 SEHNR and CDR2 FQNEAQ (reference sequence). The CDR3 contains 13 residues. The CDR3 DNA reads as TGTGCCTATGAGACAGGGAACCGACAATCGCAGTTCTTC. This encodes CAYETGNRQSQFF.

Here the CDR3 reads CASSPIRSSYNEQFF. The CDR3, as DNA: TGTGCCAGCAGCCCCATTAGGAGCTCCTACAATGAGCAGTTCTTC. V gene TRBV28 combines with J gene TRBJ2-1, with D unclear. This CDR3 spans 15 amino acids. CDR1 and CDR2 from the germline V gene are MDHEN and SYDVKM. Trimming left V 6 bases short and J 0 bases short, with 12 bases between.

Here the CDR3 DNA reads TGTGCCAGCTCACCGATACAGTTGACCCAAGAGACCCAGTACTTC. It yields the protein CASSPIQLTQETQYF. This chain connects TRBV18 to TRBJ2-5, with D hard to call. The V and J ends lost 3 bases and 1 base respectively, with 12 bases between them. Germline V CDR1 and CDR2: KGHSH, LQKENI. This CDR3 is built from 15 residues.

The rearrangement links TRBV6-9 to TRBJ1-4; no firm D call. The germline gives CDR1 MNHGY, CDR2 SVAAGI. This CDR3 spans 14 amino acids. Trimming cost V 4 bases and J 0 bases, with 6 bases left between them. The CDR3 here is CASSSVATNEKLFF. In DNA form, the CDR3 reads TGTGCCAGCAGTTCGGTTGCAACTAATGAAAAACTGTTTTTT.

This clone was recorded a few times. This chain joins TRBV9 and TRBJ2-1; D could derive from TRBD1 or TRBD2 (5 bases each). V dropped 0 bases and J dropped 0 bases, with 13 bases sitting between them. The CDR3 covers 17 residues. Germline values: CDR1 SGDLS, CDR2 YYNGEE. Written as DNA, the CDR3 is TGTGCCAGCAGCGTAGAGGGGACCCCGAGCTCCTACAATGAGCAGTTCTTC. Amino acids: CASSVEGTPSSYNEQFF.

The genes are TRBV2 and TRBJ2-2; D is possibly TRBD2 (5 bases). Germline V gene sequence: CDR1 SNHLY, CDR2 FYNNEI. The length of the CDR3 is 13 residues. Between the trimmed V and J ends, which lost 7 bases and 1 base, there was a span of 7 bases. Here the CDR3 DNA reads TGTGCCAGCACCGGGGTGAACACCGGGGAGCTGTTTTTT. Translation gives CASTGVNTGELFF.

The chain carries TRBV5-5 and TRBJ1-1; D is unclear. CDR3 size: 14 residues. The germline gives CDR1 SGHKS, CDR2 YYEKEE (reference sequence). Trimming took 0 bases from V and 6 from J, leaving 12 bases between them. The CDR3 DNA reads TGTGCCAGCAGCTTGGGGTGGGCTGGCGCTGAAGCTTTCTTT. Residues: CASSLGWAGAEAFF.

The CDR3 DNA reads as TGTGCCAGCAGCTTAGATTTCGGGACTGAAGCTTTCTTT. This gives the protein CASSLDFGTEAFF. This chain uses TRBV7-2 with TRBJ1-1; D not certain. This CDR3 comprises 13 residues. The germline V and J ends were trimmed by 1 base and 5 bases, with 8 bases remaining between them. Germline CDR1 reads SGHTA; CDR2 reads FQGNSA.

The table lists this clone with a count of one. CDR3: CASSQYGTRNSPLHF. As DNA, the CDR3 is TGTGCCAGCTCACAATACGGGACGAGGAATTCACCCCTCCACTTT. The rearrangement uses TRBV18 and TRBJ1-6, with a weak D call TRBD1 (5 bases). This CDR3 is built from 15 residues. Trimming cost V 4 bases and J 7 bases, with 14 bases left between them. Germline CDR1 reads KGHSH; CDR2 reads LQKENI.

This rearrangement joins TRBV19 to TRBJ1-4; weak D call: TRBD1 (5 bases). The CDR3 runs 14 residues. Between the trimmed V and J ends, which lost 3 bases and 6 bases, there was a span of 11 bases. Germline CDR1 LNHDA, CDR2 SQIVND (reference sequence). The CDR3 coding sequence is TGTGCCAGTAGTATCCGGGGCCTCGATGAAAAACTGTTTTTT. This translates into CASSIRGLDEKLFF.

J is TRBJ1-4 and V is TRBV7-2, with a possible D match to TRBD1 (5 bases). The CDR3 runs 16 residues. The V end lost 8 bases, the J end lost 3 bases, and 19 bases lay between the germline ends. Germline V gene lookup returns CDR1 SGHTA and CDR2 FQGNSA. CDR3 region: CASCPRGGAPNEKLFF. CDR3 nucleotides: TGTGCCAGCTGCCCCCGGGGAGGGGCGCCTAATGAAAAACTGTTTTTT.

The chain couples TRBV6-5 to TRBJ2-1; D call uncertain. The germline V gene encodes CDR1 MNHEY and CDR2 SVGAGI. The V and J ends lost 4 bases and 7 bases respectively, with 14 bases between them. This CDR3 spans 14 amino acids. The CDR3 DNA sequence: TGTGCCAGCAGTTCCTACTCGTCTCGGAATGAGCAGTTCTTC. Protein product: CASSSYSSRNEQFF.

Here the CDR3 reads CASTSGTASYNEQFF. CDR3 nucleotides: TGTGCCAGTACCTCGGGGACAGCGAGCTACAATGAGCAGTTCTTC. The chain joins TRBV19 to TRBJ2-1; 7 nucleotides align to TRBD1. Germline V lookup: CDR1 LNHDA, CDR2 SQIVND (reference sequence). The CDR3 sequence is 15 residues long. V shed 7 bases, J shed 3 bases, and the junction held 9 bases outside the gene matches.

The V gene is TRBV11-1, the J gene TRBJ2-1; D remains unclear. Germline lookup yields CDR1 SGHAT and CDR2 FQDESV (reference sequence). V shed 5 bases and J shed 1 base, with 12 bases lying between them. CDR3 size: 15 residues. The CDR3 DNA reads TGTGCCAGCAGCGCCGAGGTGGGGTCCTACAATGAGCAGTTCTTC. The encoded protein is CASSAEVGSYNEQFF.

The V and J genes are TRBV28 and TRBJ2-2, with D perhaps matching TRBD1 or TRBD2 (6 bases each). V was trimmed by 2 bases and J by 7 bases, leaving 17 bases between them. This CDR3 has 16 residues. Looked up from germline, CDR1 is MDHEN and CDR2 is SYDVKM. The CDR3 reads CASSLGGQQVVGELFF. For the CDR3, the DNA is TGTGCCAGCAGTTTAGGGGGGCAGCAGGTTGTCGGGGAGCTGTTTTTT. The complete variable domain, with remaining parts taken from reference TRBV28 and TRBJ2-2, reads DVKVTQSSRYLVKRTGEKVFLECVQDMDHENMFWYRQDPGLGLRLIYFSYDVKMKEKGDIPEGYSVSREKKERFSLILESASTNQTSMYLCASSLGGQQVVGELFFGEGSRLTVL.

The rearrangement links TRBV4-1 to TRBJ1-1; no firm D call. Deletions cut 0 bases from V and 7 bases from J, with 6 bases between. CDR1 is MGHRA, CDR2 YSYEKL, per germline. The CDR3 extends over 12 amino acids. CDR3 residues: CASSQDPGEAFF. The CDR3 DNA follows: TGCGCCAGCAGCCAAGATCCGGGTGAAGCTTTCTTT.

The J gene is TRBJ2-3, the V gene TRBV6-6; D call uncertain. Germline values: CDR1 MNHNY, CDR2 SVGAGI (reference sequence). V was trimmed by 5 bases and J by 6 bases, leaving 9 bases between them. The CDR3 is made up of 12 amino acids. CDR3: CASSPFGDTQYF. The DNA for the CDR3 is TGTGCCAGCAGTCCCTTCGGGGATACGCAGTATTTT.

The chain couples TRBV6-1 to TRBJ2-7; D gene ambiguous. The CDR3 sequence is 13 residues long. Trimming shortened V by 3 bases and J by 3 bases, and 9 bases separated the two germline ends. Germline lookup yields CDR1 MNHNS and CDR2 SASEGT. CDR3: CASSDTAYYEQYF. The CDR3 DNA sequence: TGTGCCAGCAGTGACACCGCCTACTACGAGCAGTACTTC.

This clone was observed many times. The V call is TRBV5-1, the J call TRBJ2-5; D possibly corresponds to TRBD2 (6 bases). CDR3 length equals 14 residues. Between the trimmed V and J ends, which lost 4 bases and 8 bases, there was a span of 18 bases. Looked up from germline, CDR1 is SGHRS and CDR2 is YFSETQ. The DNA for the CDR3 is TGCGCCAGCAGCCCTCGGGACTTACTAGTAACCCAGTACTTC. It codes for CASSPRDLLVTQYF.

V gene TRBV28 combines with J gene TRBJ2-3; D may correspond to TRBD1 or TRBD2 (5 bases each). The CDR3 has 17 amino acids. Trimming took 2 bases from V and 6 from J, leaving 21 bases between them. Germline values: CDR1 MDHEN, CDR2 SYDVKM. CDR3 region: CASSLGHSGFEGDTQYF. CDR3 in DNA: TGTGCCAGCAGTTTAGGACACTCAGGTTTTGAGGGTGATACGCAGTATTTT.

V gene TRBV19 combines with J gene TRBJ1-5, with TRBD1 matching 7 bases. Trimming took 5 bases from V and 5 from J; bases not matched to a gene: 9. The CDR3 runs to 15 residues. Germline CDR1 and CDR2: LNHDA and SQIVND (reference sequence). CDR3 DNA: TGTGCCAGTAGTGTGACCGGGACAGAATATCAGCCCCAGCATTTT. This translates into CASSVTGTEYQPQHF.

This chain links TRBV2 with TRBJ2-1, with D possibly TRBD1 on 6 matching bases. The CDR3 covers 14 residues. In germline, CDR1 is SNHLY, CDR2 FYNNEI. V shed 1 base and J shed 3 bases, with 7 bases lying between them. In DNA, the CDR3 is TGTGCCAGCAGTGAAGGACAGGTCTACAATGAGCAGTTCTTC. It is translated as CASSEGQVYNEQFF.

This clone appeared a few times. The chain carries TRBV10-1 and TRBJ2-1, with TRBD1 matching 7 bases. The germline V gene has CDR1 WNHNN and CDR2 SYGVQD (reference sequence). Trimming removed 6 bases from V and 7 bases from J; junction bases left unmatched: 9. The CDR3 has 14 residues. For the CDR3, the DNA is TGCGCCAGCAGCCGAGGACAGGTAGGAAATGAGCAGTTCTTC. This codes for CASSRGQVGNEQFF.

The chain joins TRBV28 to TRBJ1-2, with D tentatively TRBD1 (5 bases). Germline values: CDR1 MDHEN, CDR2 SYDVKM. V was trimmed by 2 bases and J by 6 bases, leaving 19 bases between them. This CDR3 region has 16 residues. For the CDR3, the DNA is TGTGCCAGCAGTTTAAGCGGGTCGAGGCAGGGCAATGGCTACACCTTC. Its protein is CASSLSGSRQGNGYTF.

V is TRBV4-1 and J is TRBJ2-4; 7 bases map to TRBD1. Germline CDR1 and CDR2: MGHRA and YSYEKL. The CDR3 consists of 17 residues. Unmatched junction bases numbered 7, after V lost 1 base and J lost 1 base. CDR3 DNA: TGCGCCAGCAGCCAAGGCCCGGCGACAGGGGCCAAAAACATTCAGTACTTC. This translates into CASSQGPATGAKNIQYF.

This clone was observed a few times. V and J are TRBV9 and TRBJ2-1, with D possibly TRBD1 on 5 matching bases. The CDR3 loop spans 15 amino acids. V lost 4 bases to trimming and J lost 0 bases, with 11 bases between them. Germline V gene sequence: CDR1 SGDLS, CDR2 YYNGEE. CDR3 bases: TGTGCCAGCAGCCCCGGGCAGGGCTCCTACAATGAGCAGTTCTTC. This translates into CASSPGQGSYNEQFF.

The V gene is TRBV28, the J gene TRBJ1-2; D unclear. The CDR3 sequence is 15 residues long. Germline V lookup: CDR1 MDHEN, CDR2 SYDVKM. V gave up 3 bases and J gave up 1 base, with 12 bases separating them. CDR3: CASSLSGGSNYGYTF. CDR3 DNA: TGTGCCAGCAGTTTGTCGGGCGGCAGTAACTATGGCTACACCTTC.

The chain recombines TRBV19 with TRBJ2-5; D may be TRBD1 (6 bases). With 6 bases removed from V and 5 bases from J, the gap between germline ends came to 16 bases. The CDR3 has 14 residues. The V gene's germline CDR1 is LNHDA and CDR2 SQIVND (reference sequence). In DNA, the CDR3 is TGTGCCAGTAGGACCTCAGGGGTCGTCGAGACCCAGTACTTC. Translating gives CASRTSGVVETQYF.